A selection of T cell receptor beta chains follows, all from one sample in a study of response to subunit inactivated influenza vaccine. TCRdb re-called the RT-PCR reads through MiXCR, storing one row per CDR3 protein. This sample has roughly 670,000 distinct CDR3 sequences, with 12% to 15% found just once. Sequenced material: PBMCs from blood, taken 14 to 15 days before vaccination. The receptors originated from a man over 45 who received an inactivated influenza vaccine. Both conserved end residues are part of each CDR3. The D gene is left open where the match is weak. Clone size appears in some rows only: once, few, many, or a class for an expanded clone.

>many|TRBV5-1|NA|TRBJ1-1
CASSASPRGMNTEAFF
TGCGCCAGCAGCGCCAGCCCCAGGGGTATGAACACTGAAGCTTTCTTT
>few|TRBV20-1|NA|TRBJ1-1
CSASPWEAMNTEAFF
TGCAGTGCTAGCCCCTGGGAGGCAATGAACACTGAAGCTTTCTTT
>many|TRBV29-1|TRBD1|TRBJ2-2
CSVQGQLSTGELFF
TGCAGCGTACAGGGGCAACTTTCCACCGGGGAGCTGTTTTTT
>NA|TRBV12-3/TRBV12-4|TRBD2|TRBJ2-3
CASLGTSGKVADTQYF
TGTGCCAGCCTCGGGACTAGCGGGAAGGTCGCAGATACGCAGTATTTT
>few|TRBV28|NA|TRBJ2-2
CASSPQGRGAGELFF
TGTGCCAGTTCCCCTCAGGGCAGGGGAGCCGGGGAGCTGTTTTTT
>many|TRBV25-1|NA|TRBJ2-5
CASGEPGRETQYF
TGTGCCAGCGGGGAGCCTGGGAGGGAGACCCAGTACTTC
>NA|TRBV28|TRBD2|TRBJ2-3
CASSPTGTSGGTDTQYF
TGTGCCAGCAGCCCCACCGGGACTAGCGGGGGCACAGATACGCAGTATTTT
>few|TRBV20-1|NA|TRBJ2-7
CSARQVSSYEQYF
TGCAGTGCTAGACAAGTGAGCTCCTACGAGCAGTACTTC
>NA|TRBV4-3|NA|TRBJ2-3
CASSQGRHNTDTQYF
TGCGCCAGCAGCCAAGGTCGTCATAACACAGATACGCAGTATTTT
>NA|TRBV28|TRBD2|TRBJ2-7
CASSLVGLAGLYEQYF
TGTGCCAGCAGTTTAGTCGGACTAGCGGGACTCTACGAGCAGTACTTC